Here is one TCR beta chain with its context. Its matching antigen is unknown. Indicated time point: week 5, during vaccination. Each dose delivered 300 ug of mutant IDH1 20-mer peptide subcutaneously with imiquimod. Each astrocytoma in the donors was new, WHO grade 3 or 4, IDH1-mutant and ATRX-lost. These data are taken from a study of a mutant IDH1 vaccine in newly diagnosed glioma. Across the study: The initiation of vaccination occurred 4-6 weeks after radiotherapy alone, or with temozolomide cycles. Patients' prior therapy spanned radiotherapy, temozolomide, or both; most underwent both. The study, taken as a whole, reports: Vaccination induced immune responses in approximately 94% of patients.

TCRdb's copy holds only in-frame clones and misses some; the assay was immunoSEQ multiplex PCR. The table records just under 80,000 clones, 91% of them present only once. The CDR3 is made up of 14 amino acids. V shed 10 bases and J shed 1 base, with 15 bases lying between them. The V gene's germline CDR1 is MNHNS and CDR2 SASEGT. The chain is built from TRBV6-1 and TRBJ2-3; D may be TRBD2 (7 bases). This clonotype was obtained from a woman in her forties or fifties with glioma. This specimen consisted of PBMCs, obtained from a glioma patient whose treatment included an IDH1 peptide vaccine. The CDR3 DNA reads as TGTGCCACGACTCGGGGGGCGCGCACAGATACGCAGTATTTT. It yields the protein CATTRGARTDTQYF.